These T cell receptor beta chains were read from a single sample in a study of blood T cell repertoires in COVID-19. Sequencing used immunoSEQ multiplex PCR; TCRdb keeps in-frame clones, though not all of them. The table shows 100,000 or so clones, with 88% occurring only once. Sequencing input: peripheral blood. All receptors derive from a human donor in a cohort sampled during active COVID-19. CDR3s include the opening cysteine and the closing phenylalanine or tryptophan. Each record gives: V gene, clone size, D gene, J gene, CDR3 protein, CDR3 DNA. The D gene is left open where the match is weak. Some rows have no size entry. The others give once, few or many, or a class for an expanded clone.

>TRBV6-1|-|TRBD2|TRBJ2-7
CASSEAAGGGGEQYF
TGTGCCAGCAGTGAAGCAGCGGGAGGCGGGGGCGAGCAGTACTTC
>TRBV28|-|TRBD2|TRBJ2-5
CASRGGRARRWETQYF
TGTGCCAGCAGGGGCGGGAGGGCCAGGAGGTGGGAGACCCAGTACTTC
>TRBV27|-|-|TRBJ1-2
CASSLNRGLGGLSGYTF
TGTGCCAGCAGTTTAAATCGGGGTCTCGGGGGGCTGAGCGGCTACACCTTC
>TRBV10-1|-|-|TRBJ2-5
CASSRGGADGETQYF
TGCGCCAGCTCGAGAGGGGGGGCTGATGGAGAGACCCAGTACTTC
>TRBV19|-|-|TRBJ1-1
CASSTPPGRRASNTEAFF
TGTGCCAGTAGTACCCCCCCGGGTCGGCGGGCCTCGAACACTGAAGCTTTCTTT
>TRBV11-2|-|TRBD2|TRBJ2-7
CASSPRTSGSSYEQYF
TGTGCCAGCAGCCCACGGACTAGCGGGAGCTCCTACGAGCAGTACTTC
>TRBV30|-|-|TRBJ1-2
CAWGNSPANYGYTF
TGTGCCTGGGGAAACAGCCCTGCTAACTATGGCTACACCTTC
>TRBV6-5|-|-|TRBJ2-1
CASSYSSPRYNEQFF
TGTGCCAGCAGTTACTCGTCTCCCCGCTACAATGAGCAGTTCTTC
>TRBV18|-|TRBD2|TRBJ2-1
CASSPPAGTSGHNEQFF
TGTGCCAGCTCACCCCCCGCCGGGACTAGCGGTCACAATGAGCAGTTCTTC
>TRBV27|-|TRBD2|TRBJ2-1
CASSLGSGSAYNEQFF
TGTGCCAGCAGTTTGGGGAGCGGGAGTGCCTACAATGAGCAGTTCTTC
>TRBV10-1|-|-|TRBJ2-7
CASSRADGYEQYF
TGCGCCAGCTCGAGGGCGGATGGCTACGAGCAGTACTTC
>TRBV2|few|TRBD1|TRBJ2-7
CASAGTGRYEQYF
TGTGCCAGCGCCGGGACAGGTCGCTACGAGCAGTACTTC
>TRBV10-3|-|-|TRBJ2-6
CAISEWAGGANVLTF
TGTGCCATCAGTGAATGGGCAGGGGGGGCCAACGTCCTGACTTTC
>TRBV12-5|-|-|TRBJ2-3
CASGLVQDGTVGTDTQYF
TGTGCTAGTGGTTTGGTACAGGACGGAACCGTTGGCACAGATACGCAGTATTTT
>TRBV12-3/TRBV12-4|-|-|TRBJ2-2
CASRAVTGELFF
TGTGCCAGCAGGGCAGTCACCGGGGAGCTGTTTTTT
>TRBV5-4|-|-|TRBJ1-5
CASSLDGNNQPQHF
TGTGCCAGCAGCTTGGACGGTAATAATCAGCCCCAGCATTTT
>TRBV29-1|-|TRBD2|TRBJ2-1
CSVLPFGGTSRWADNVGQFF
TGCAGCGTTCTCCCATTTGGTGGGACTAGTAGGTGGGCTGACAATGTCGGGCAGTTCTTC
>TRBV5-1|few|TRBD2|TRBJ2-1
CASTGLAGGMDEQFF
TGCGCCAGCACAGGACTAGCGGGAGGGATGGATGAGCAGTTCTTC
>TRBV15|once|-|TRBJ1-5
CATSRDVSNSNQPQHF
TGTGCCACCAGCAGAGATGTTTCTAATAGCAATCAGCCCCAGCATTTT
>TRBV27|-|TRBD1|TRBJ1-6
CASSSRDSYNSPLHF
TGTGCCAGCAGTTCCCGGGACAGCTATAATTCACCCCTCCACTTT
>TRBV6-1|-|TRBD1|TRBJ1-2
CASSEADRGGYGYTF
TGTGCCAGCAGTGAAGCAGACAGGGGTGGGTATGGCTACACCTTC
>TRBV28|-|TRBD1|TRBJ1-5
CASSSGTGTGDRFNQPQHF
TGTGCCAGCAGTTCTGGAACCGGGACAGGGGACCGATTTAATCAGCCCCAGCATTTT
>TRBV7-2|-|-|TRBJ2-3
CASSLQGGRRTDTQYF
TGTGCCAGCAGCTTACAGGGCGGCAGACGCACAGATACGCAGTATTTT
>TRBV6-5|-|TRBD1|TRBJ1-1
CASSFGQGQLEAFF
TGTGCCAGCAGTTTTGGACAGGGACAACTCGAAGCTTTCTTT
>TRBV9|-|-|TRBJ2-1
CASSVDGGYYNEQFF
TGTGCCAGCAGCGTAGACGGCGGGTACTACAATGAGCAGTTCTTC
>TRBV11-2|-|-|TRBJ1-1
CASSLGRRGRAEAFF
TGTGCCAGCAGCTTAGGTCGTAGGGGGAGGGCTGAAGCTTTCTTT
>TRBV5-1|-|TRBD1|TRBJ2-1
CASSLGQGYYNEQFF
TGCGCCAGCAGCTTGGGACAGGGCTACTACAATGAGCAGTTCTTC
>TRBV9|-|-|TRBJ2-3
CASSVSPQGIANTQYF
TGTGCCAGCAGCGTTTCACCCCAGGGGATCGCGAATACGCAGTATTTT
>TRBV19|-|TRBD1|TRBJ2-1
CASRDRGLPGDEQFF
TGTGCCAGTAGGGACAGGGGCTTACCAGGGGATGAGCAGTTCTTC
>TRBV5-1|-|-|TRBJ1-3
CASSLSGSGNTIYF
TGCGCCAGCAGCTTATCCGGTTCTGGAAACACCATATATTTT
>TRBV19|-|-|TRBJ1-2
CASSIRGATPGGYTF
TGTGCCAGTAGTATTCGGGGAGCCACCCCGGGGGGCTACACCTTC
>TRBV18|-|-|TRBJ2-5
CASSPLVASALGETQYF
TGTGCCAGCTCACCACTCGTGGCTAGCGCGTTAGGAGAGACCCAGTACTTC
>TRBV18|few|-|TRBJ2-3
CASSPKDYEGDTQYF
TGTGCCAGCTCACCCAAGGACTACGAAGGGGATACGCAGTATTTT
>TRBV9|-|TRBD2|TRBJ2-7
CASSGPTSGRLGEQYF
TGTGCCAGCAGCGGACCGACTAGCGGGAGGCTGGGCGAGCAGTACTTC
>TRBV6-5|once|TRBD2|TRBJ2-5
CASSPFGTSGGTQYF
TGTGCCAGCAGTCCCTTCGGGACTAGCGGCGGGACCCAGTACTTC
>TRBV9|-|TRBD2|TRBJ2-1
CASSVGLAGKLVSDEQFF
TGTGCCAGCAGCGTAGGACTAGCGGGAAAGCTGGTTTCGGATGAGCAGTTCTTC
>TRBV30|once|TRBD2|TRBJ2-7
CAWSGSSGRSSYEQYF
TGTGCCTGGAGTGGGTCTAGCGGTAGGAGCTCCTACGAGCAGTACTTC
>TRBV5-1|-|TRBD1|TRBJ1-1
CASSSGTGNTEAFF
TGCGCCAGCAGCTCTGGGACAGGGAACACTGAAGCTTTCTTT
>TRBV6-5|-|-|TRBJ2-5
CASSYSKGAGETQYF
TGTGCCAGCAGTTACTCGAAAGGGGCGGGGGAGACCCAGTACTTC
>TRBV3-1/TRBV3-2|-|-|TRBJ2-3
CASSQEVRGYVDTQYF
TGTGCCAGCAGCCAAGAAGTAAGGGGTTACGTAGATACGCAGTATTTT
>TRBV6-1|-|-|TRBJ1-6
CASSAAGSSYNSPLHF
TGTGCCAGCAGTGCTGCAGGAAGCTCCTATAATTCACCCCTCCACTTT
>TRBV28|-|-|TRBJ1-5
CASRDSYSNQPQHF
TGTGCCAGTCGAGACAGCTATAGCAATCAGCCCCAGCATTTT
>TRBV12-3/TRBV12-4|-|-|TRBJ1-1
CASSLVWGAEAFF
TGTGCCAGCAGTTTAGTCTGGGGGGCTGAAGCTTTCTTT
>TRBV5-6|-|TRBD1|TRBJ1-2
CASSDGTGRYYYGYTF
TGTGCCAGCAGCGATGGGACAGGGCGGTATTACTATGGCTACACCTTC
>TRBV7-6|-|-|TRBJ2-1
CASSTVRNEQFF
TGTGCCAGCTCGACCGTGCGGAATGAGCAGTTCTTC
>TRBV4-1|few|-|TRBJ2-2
CASSQDTRAGELFF
TGCGCCAGCAGCCAAGATACCCGGGCCGGGGAGCTGTTTTTT
>TRBV5-6|-|-|TRBJ1-1
CASSLIGNGETEAFF
TGTGCCAGCAGCTTGATTGGAAACGGGGAAACTGAAGCTTTCTTT
>TRBV6-1|-|TRBD1|TRBJ1-2
CASSGTSTGTNYGYTF
TGTGCCAGCAGTGGAACCTCGACAGGGACTAACTATGGCTACACCTTC